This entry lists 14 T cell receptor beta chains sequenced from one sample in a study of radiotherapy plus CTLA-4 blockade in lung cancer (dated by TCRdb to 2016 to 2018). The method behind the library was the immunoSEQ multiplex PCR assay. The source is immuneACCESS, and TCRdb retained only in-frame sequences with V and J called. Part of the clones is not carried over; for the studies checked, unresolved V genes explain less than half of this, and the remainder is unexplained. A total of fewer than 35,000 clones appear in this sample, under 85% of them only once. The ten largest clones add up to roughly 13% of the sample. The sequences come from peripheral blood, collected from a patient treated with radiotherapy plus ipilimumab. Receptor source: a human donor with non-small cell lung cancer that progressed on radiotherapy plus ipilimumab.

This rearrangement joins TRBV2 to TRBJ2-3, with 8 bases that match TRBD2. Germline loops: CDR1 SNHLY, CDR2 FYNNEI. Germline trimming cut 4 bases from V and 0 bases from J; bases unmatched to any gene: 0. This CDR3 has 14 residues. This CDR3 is CASSVAGSTDTQYF. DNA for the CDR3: TGTGCCAGCAGTGTAGCGGGAAGCACAGATACGCAGTATTTT.

The CDR3 region is CASSASGSSSYEQYF. CDR3 DNA: TGTGCCAGCAGCGCGTCAGGATCAAGCTCCTACGAGCAGTACTTC. The chain has TRBV7-8 and TRBJ2-7, with no clear D. V lost 5 bases, J lost 0 bases, and 14 bases lay in between. Germline CDR1 and CDR2: SGHVS and FQNEAQ. This CDR3 spans 15 amino acids.

Here the CDR3 DNA reads TGTGCCAGCAGCTTGCTCCCAGGGGGTTCTGGGGCCAACGTCCTGACTTTC. Protein: CASSLLPGGSGANVLTF. J is TRBJ2-6 and V is TRBV5-6, with 7 bases matching TRBD1. The CDR3 has 17 residues. From germline, CDR1 is SGHDT and CDR2 YYEEEE. J lost 1 base, V lost 1 base, and 5 bases had no gene match.

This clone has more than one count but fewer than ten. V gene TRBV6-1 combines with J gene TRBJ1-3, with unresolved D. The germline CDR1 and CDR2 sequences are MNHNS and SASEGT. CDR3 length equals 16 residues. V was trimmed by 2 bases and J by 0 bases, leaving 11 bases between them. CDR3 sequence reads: CASSESGLNSGNTIYF. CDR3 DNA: TGTGCCAGCAGTGAATCTGGACTGAACTCTGGAAACACCATATATTTT.

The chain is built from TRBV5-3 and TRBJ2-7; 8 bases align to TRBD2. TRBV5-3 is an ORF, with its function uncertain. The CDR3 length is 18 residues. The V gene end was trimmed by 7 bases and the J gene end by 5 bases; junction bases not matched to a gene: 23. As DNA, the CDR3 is TGTGCCAGACGGTCCCCCAAGCGGGAGAGGGCCCCGGGGGACGAGCAGTACTTC. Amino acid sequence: CARRSPKRERAPGDEQYF.

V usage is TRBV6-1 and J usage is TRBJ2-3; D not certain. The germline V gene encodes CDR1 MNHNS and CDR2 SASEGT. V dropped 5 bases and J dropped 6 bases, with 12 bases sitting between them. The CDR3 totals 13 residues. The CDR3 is CASSHYRLDTQYF. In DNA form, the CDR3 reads TGTGCCAGCAGTCACTACAGACTTGATACGCAGTATTTT.

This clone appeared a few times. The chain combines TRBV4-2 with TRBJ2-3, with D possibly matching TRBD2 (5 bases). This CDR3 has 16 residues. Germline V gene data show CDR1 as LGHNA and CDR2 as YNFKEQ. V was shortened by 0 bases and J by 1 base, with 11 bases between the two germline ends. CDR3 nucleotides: TGTGCCAGCAGCCAAGATCGAGTTAGCGGCACAGATACGCAGTATTTT. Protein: CASSQDRVSGTDTQYF.

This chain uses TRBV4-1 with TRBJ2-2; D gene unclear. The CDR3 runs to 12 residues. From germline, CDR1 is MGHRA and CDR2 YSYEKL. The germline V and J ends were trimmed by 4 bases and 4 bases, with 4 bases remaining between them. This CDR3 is CASSLITGELFF. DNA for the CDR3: TGCGCCAGCAGCCTAATCACCGGGGAGCTGTTTTTT.

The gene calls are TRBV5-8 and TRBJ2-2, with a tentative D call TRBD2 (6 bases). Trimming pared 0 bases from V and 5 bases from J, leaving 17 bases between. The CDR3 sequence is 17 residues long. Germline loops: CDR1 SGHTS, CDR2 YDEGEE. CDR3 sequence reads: CASSLGPGRAGTGELFF. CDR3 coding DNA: TGTGCCAGCAGCTTGGGGCCAGGACGGGCGGGGACCGGGGAGCTGTTTTTT.

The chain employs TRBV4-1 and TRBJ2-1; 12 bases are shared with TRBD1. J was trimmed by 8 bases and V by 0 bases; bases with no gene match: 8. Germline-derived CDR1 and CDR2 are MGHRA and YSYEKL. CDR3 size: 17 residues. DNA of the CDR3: TGCGCCAGCAGCCAAGAGCCCGTAGGGACAGGGGGCCATGAGCAGTTCTTC. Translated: CASSQEPVGTGGHEQFF.

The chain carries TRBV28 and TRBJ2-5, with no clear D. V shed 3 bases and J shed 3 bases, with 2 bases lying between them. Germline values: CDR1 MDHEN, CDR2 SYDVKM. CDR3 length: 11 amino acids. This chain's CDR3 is CASSLEETQYF. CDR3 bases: TGTGCCAGCAGTTTGGAAGAGACCCAGTACTTC.

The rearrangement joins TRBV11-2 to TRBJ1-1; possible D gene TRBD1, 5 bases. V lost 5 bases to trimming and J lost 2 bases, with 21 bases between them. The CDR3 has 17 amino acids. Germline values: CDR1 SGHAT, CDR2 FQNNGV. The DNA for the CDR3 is TGTGCCAGCAGCCCCAGGGTAATCGGGCTCACCAACACTGAAGCTTTCTTT. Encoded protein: CASSPRVIGLTNTEAFF.

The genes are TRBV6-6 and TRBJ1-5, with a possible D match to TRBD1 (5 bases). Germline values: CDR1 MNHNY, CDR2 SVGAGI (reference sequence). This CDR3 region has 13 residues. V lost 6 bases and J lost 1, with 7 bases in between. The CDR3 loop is CASRRQSNQPQHF. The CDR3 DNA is TGTGCCAGCAGAAGACAGAGCAATCAGCCCCAGCATTTT.

CDR3 protein: CASSSGLADYNEQFF. CDR3 DNA: TGTGCCAGCAGCTCGGGACTAGCGGACTACAATGAGCAGTTCTTC. The chain uses TRBV7-6 and TRBJ2-1; 11 bases agree with TRBD2. The germline V gene has CDR1 SGHVS and CDR2 FNYEAQ. V lost 4 bases and J lost 3; bases outside the gene matches: 2. The CDR3 contains 15 residues.